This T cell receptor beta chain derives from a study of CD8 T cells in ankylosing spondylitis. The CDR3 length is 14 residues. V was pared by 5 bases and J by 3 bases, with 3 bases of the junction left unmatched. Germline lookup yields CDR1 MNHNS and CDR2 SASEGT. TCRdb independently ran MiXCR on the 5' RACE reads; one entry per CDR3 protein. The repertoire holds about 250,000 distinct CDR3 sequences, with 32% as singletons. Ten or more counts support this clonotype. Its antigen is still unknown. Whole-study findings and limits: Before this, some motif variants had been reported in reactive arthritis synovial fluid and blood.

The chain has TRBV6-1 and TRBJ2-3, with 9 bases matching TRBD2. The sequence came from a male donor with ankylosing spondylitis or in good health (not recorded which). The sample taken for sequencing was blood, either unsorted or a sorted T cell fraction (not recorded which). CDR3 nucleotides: TGTGCCAGCAGTCCGGGACTAGCAACAGATACGCAGTATTTT. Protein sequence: CASSPGLATDTQYF.